The source of this TCR beta chain is a study of control samples from healthy donors and cancer patients. J gave up 4 bases and V 4 bases, and 4 bases lay outside the gene matches. The CDR3 covers 15 residues. Germline values: CDR1 SGDLS, CDR2 YYNGEE. Here immunoSEQ multiplex PCR was the method, and the copy in TCRdb shows in-frame clones only, minus some. The repertoire holds roughly 88,000 clones, with 91% as singletons. Sequencing was carried out using blood. The chain couples TRBV9 to TRBJ1-6; 8 bases are a match to TRBD1. The clonotype originates from a man aged 50-60 years in good health. The chain's CDR3 is CASSSRTGYNSPLHF. CDR3 nucleotides: TGTGCCAGCAGCAGCCGGACAGGGTATAATTCACCCCTCCACTTT.